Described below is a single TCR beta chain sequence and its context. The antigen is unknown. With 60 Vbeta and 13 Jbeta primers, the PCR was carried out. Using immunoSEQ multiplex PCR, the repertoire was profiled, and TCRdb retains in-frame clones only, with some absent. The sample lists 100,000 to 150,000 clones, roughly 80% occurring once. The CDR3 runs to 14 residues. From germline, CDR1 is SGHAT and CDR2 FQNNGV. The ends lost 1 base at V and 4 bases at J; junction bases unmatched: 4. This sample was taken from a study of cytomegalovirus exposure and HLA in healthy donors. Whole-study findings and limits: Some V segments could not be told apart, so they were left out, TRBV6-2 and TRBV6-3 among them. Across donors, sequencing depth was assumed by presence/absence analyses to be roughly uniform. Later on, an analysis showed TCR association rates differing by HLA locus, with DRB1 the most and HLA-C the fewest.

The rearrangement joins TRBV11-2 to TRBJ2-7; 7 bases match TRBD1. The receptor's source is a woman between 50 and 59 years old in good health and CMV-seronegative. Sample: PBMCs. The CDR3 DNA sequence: TGTGCCAGCAGCTTAGTGGGCAGGGGGTACGAGCAGTACTTC. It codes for CASSLVGRGYEQYF.